This record concerns one TCR beta chain sequence. Its antigen is as yet unknown. The data belong to a study of graft-versus-host responses after intestinal transplantation. Study in general: Every transplant recipient was induced with anti-thymocyte globulin, then maintained on tacrolimus and steroids for about 3 years. Study results and caveats: Analysis identified GvH clones in recipient marrow, with some appearing first in ileum or blood. Allografts of one patient group, those with graft-donor T cell macrochimerism, had high graft-versus-host to host-versus-graft clonal ratios.

Germline V gene lookup returns CDR1 SQVTM and CDR2 ANQGSEA. The CDR3 has 15 amino acids. V was pared by 4 bases and J by 0 bases, with 15 bases between. Profiled with immunoSEQ multiplex PCR; TCRdb holds only in-frame clones, not every one. Here the sample spans over 70,000 clones, 90% being singletons. The receptor comes from a human donor who was the organ donor for an intestinal transplant. Sequenced material: unstimulated CD8+ T cells sorted from spleen or lymph node cells, taken before transplant. The chain recombines TRBV29-1 with TRBJ1-2; tentatively, D is TRBD1 (6 bases). This chain's CDR3 is CSVVRTDGPNYGYTF. The DNA for the CDR3 is TGCAGCGTTGTCCGGACAGACGGGCCTAACTATGGCTACACCTTC.